What follows are 4 T cell receptor beta chains derived from one specimen sequenced in a study of T cell repertoires in cytomegalovirus infection. A single record per CDR3 protein comes from TCRdb applying MiXCR to the reads. The sample holds some 400,000 distinct CDR3 sequences; about 33% are singletons and the top ten take roughly 15%. Material: PBMCs. All receptors derive from a human donor in good health (CMV status not recorded). Some clones in this sample may be carry-over from other donors' samples.

This clonotype has just a few counts. This sequence joins TRBV6-2 or TRBV6-3 and TRBJ1-6, with D possibly matching TRBD1 (5 bases). Trimming stripped 8 bases from V and 8 bases from J, with 16 bases between. There are 14 residues in the CDR3. The V gene's germline CDR1 is MNHEY and CDR2 SVGEGT. This CDR3 is CASLPGGTYSPLHF. CDR3 DNA: TGTGCCAGCCTGCCTGGGGGAACGTATTCACCCCTCCACTTT.

There are a few counts of this clonotype. J is TRBJ2-7 and V is TRBV4-2; TRBD2 matches at 9 bases. CDR3 length: 17 amino acids. V trimming: 1 base; J trimming: 4 bases; junction bases outside the gene matches: 11. Germline loops: CDR1 LGHNA, CDR2 YNFKEQ. The CDR3, as DNA: TGTGCCAGCAGCCAAGTCCGCGGGGGGGCCCAAGTTTACGAGCAGTACTTC. This translates into CASSQVRGGAQVYEQYF.

This clonotype has more than one count but fewer than ten. V usage is TRBV20-1 and J usage is TRBJ1-4, with 7 nucleotides matching TRBD1. J lost 4 bases, V lost 3 bases, and 23 bases had no gene match. This CDR3 spans 20 amino acids. The V gene's germline CDR1 is DFQATT and CDR2 SNEGSKA (reference sequence). Here the CDR3 DNA reads TGCAGTGCTAGCCCTCACCGAGGGGGCGCCTCCCTAACTCGTAATGAAAAACTGTTTTTT. It codes for CSASPHRGGASLTRNEKLFF.

The DNA for the CDR3 is TGTGCCAGCAGGCGAACAACAGGGAGCTCTGGGGCCAACGTCCTGACTTTC. Translated: CASRRTTGSSGANVLTF. The chain links TRBV6-2 or TRBV6-3 to TRBJ2-6; perhaps TRBD1 as D (6 bases). Germline-derived CDR1 and CDR2 are MNHEY and SVGEGT. V was trimmed by 6 bases and J by 0 bases, leaving 15 bases between them. The CDR3 loop spans 17 amino acids.